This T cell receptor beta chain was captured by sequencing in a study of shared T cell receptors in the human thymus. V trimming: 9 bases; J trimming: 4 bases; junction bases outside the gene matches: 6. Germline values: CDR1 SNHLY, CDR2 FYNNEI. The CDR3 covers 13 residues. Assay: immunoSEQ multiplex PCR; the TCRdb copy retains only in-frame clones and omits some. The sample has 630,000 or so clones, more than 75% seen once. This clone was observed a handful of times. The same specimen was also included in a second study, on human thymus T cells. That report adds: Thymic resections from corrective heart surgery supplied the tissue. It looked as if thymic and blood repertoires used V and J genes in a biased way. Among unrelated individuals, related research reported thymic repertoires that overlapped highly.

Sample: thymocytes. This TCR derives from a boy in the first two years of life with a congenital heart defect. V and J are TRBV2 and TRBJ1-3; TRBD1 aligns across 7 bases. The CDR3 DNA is TGTGCCAGAAAGGACAGGTCCGGAAACACCATATATTTT. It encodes CARKDRSGNTIYF.